The 18 T cell receptor beta chains reported below all come from one sample, sequenced in a study of blood T cell repertoires in COVID-19. Here immunoSEQ multiplex PCR was the method, and the copy in TCRdb shows in-frame clones only, minus some. The sample shows 100,000 or so clones, about 85% of them seen only once. The sample comprised peripheral blood. The receptors were sampled from a human donor in a cohort sampled during active COVID-19.

V gene TRBV5-1 combines with J gene TRBJ2-5; 7 bases fit TRBD2. This CDR3 comprises 16 residues. V shed 1 base, J shed 5 bases, and the junction held 11 bases outside the gene matches. The germline V gene has CDR1 SGHRS and CDR2 YFSETQ. CDR3 loop: CASSLTSVSAGETQYF. The CDR3 DNA is TGCGCCAGCAGCTTGACTAGCGTCTCTGCGGGGGAGACCCAGTACTTC.

This rearrangement joins TRBV5-1 to TRBJ2-5; tentative D call: TRBD2 (6 bases). CDR3 length: 15 residues. Germline CDR1 and CDR2: SGHRS and YFSETQ. V lost 0 bases and J lost 3, with 12 bases in between. The CDR3 nucleotides are TGCGCCAGCAGCTTGGGTGGTAGCGGAAAAGAGACCCAGTACTTC. The encoded protein is CASSLGGSGKETQYF.

The J gene is TRBJ2-2, the V gene TRBV4-2; 11 bases match TRBD2. The CDR3 is made up of 18 amino acids. Germline assignment: CDR1 LGHNA and CDR2 YNFKEQ. V was pared by 4 bases and J by 3 bases, with 10 bases of the junction left unmatched. Here the CDR3 reads CASSPRFSGGADTGELFF. In DNA, the CDR3 is TGTGCCAGCAGCCCCCGATTTAGCGGGGGGGCTGACACCGGGGAGCTGTTTTTT.

The chain carries TRBV27 and TRBJ1-5; D not resolved. The CDR3 consists of 15 residues. V shed 2 bases and J shed 1 base, with 9 bases lying between them. Germline CDR1 reads MNHEY; CDR2 reads SMNVEV (reference sequence). This CDR3 is CASSLSRVSNQPQHF. The CDR3 coding sequence is TGTGCCAGCAGTTTAAGCCGGGTAAGCAATCAGCCCCAGCATTTT.

This rearrangement joins TRBV6-2 or TRBV6-3 to TRBJ2-5, with 9 bases fitting TRBD2. Trimming removed 2 bases from V and 1 base from J; junction bases left unmatched: 2. The germline CDR1 and CDR2 sequences are MNHEY and SVGEGT. The CDR3 sequence is 15 residues long. The CDR3 loop is CASSYGGGAQETQYF. In nucleotides, the CDR3 is TGTGCCAGCAGTTACGGCGGGGGGGCCCAAGAGACCCAGTACTTC.

The gene calls are TRBV5-1 and TRBJ2-7; 8 bases agree with TRBD2. Germline CDR1 reads SGHRS; CDR2 reads YFSETQ. This CDR3 region has 14 residues. Trimming at V came to 5 bases and at J to 0 bases, leaving 4 bases not matched to a gene. The CDR3 DNA is TGCGCCAGCAGGCCCAGCGGGGGCTCCTACGAGCAGTACTTC. Protein: CASRPSGGSYEQYF.

The rearrangement uses TRBV9 and TRBJ2-3, with TRBD1 matching 8 bases. Germline values: CDR1 SGDLS, CDR2 YYNGEE. Trimming cost V 4 bases and J 2 bases; bases outside gene matches: 6. The CDR3 length is 15 residues. Here the CDR3 DNA reads TGTGCCAGCAGCTCCCAGGGGGCACCCACAGATACGCAGTATTTT. Translating it yields CASSSQGAPTDTQYF.

V usage is TRBV10-3 and J usage is TRBJ2-3, with 8 nucleotides matching TRBD1. V dropped 10 bases and J dropped 6; count of bases not matched to a gene: 12. The germline CDR1 and CDR2 sequences are ENHRY and SYGVKD. This CDR3 contains 14 residues. The DNA of the CDR3 is TGTGCCACCGGGCAGGGGGCCTCGTCTGATACGCAGTATTTT. The encoded protein is CATGQGASSDTQYF.

This clone was observed once. Other DNA sequences in the same sample also yield this CDR3. V is TRBV5-1 and J is TRBJ2-5; D is uncertain. The CDR3 length is 13 residues. Germline CDR1 is SGHRS and CDR2 is YFSETQ. V was trimmed by 1 base and J by 1 base, leaving 5 bases between them. The CDR3 nucleotides are TGCGCCAGCAGCTTGACAGTCCAAGAGACCCAGTACTTC. Translating gives CASSLTVQETQYF.

The gene calls are TRBV28 and TRBJ1-5; maybe TRBD1 (6 bases). The CDR3 loop spans 14 amino acids. Between the trimmed V and J ends, which lost 3 bases and 3 bases, there was a span of 9 bases. The germline V gene has CDR1 MDHEN and CDR2 SYDVKM. As DNA, the CDR3 is TGTGCCAGCAGTTTCGGACAGATCAATCAGCCCCAGCATTTT. It encodes CASSFGQINQPQHF.

The chain carries TRBV7-2 and TRBJ1-2, with TRBD1 matching 7 bases. In germline, CDR1 is SGHTA, CDR2 FQGNSA. The CDR3 loop spans 15 amino acids. V lost 1 base to trimming and J lost 8 bases; unmatched junction nucleotides: 10. The CDR3 DNA reads TGTGCCAGCAGCTTAGGATTTAGACAGGGCGGAGGCTACACCTTC. Protein sequence: CASSLGFRQGGGYTF.

A single count supports this clone. This sequence joins TRBV27 and TRBJ2-5, with D possibly matching TRBD1 (6 bases). Germline lookup yields CDR1 MNHEY and CDR2 SMNVEV (reference sequence). Deletions cut 5 bases from V and 2 bases from J, with 15 bases between. The CDR3 is 15 residues long. As DNA, the CDR3 is TGTGCCAGCAGTCCCCACAGGGTGGAGCAAGAGACCCAGTACTTC. It translates to CASSPHRVEQETQYF.

The gene calls are TRBV4-1 and TRBJ2-2; possibly TRBD2 for D (6 bases). CDR3 size: 15 residues. Trimming cost V 1 base and J 7 bases, with 13 bases left between them. Per germline, CDR1 MGHRA and CDR2 YSYEKL. The CDR3 here is CASSQGWGDIGELFF. The CDR3 region has the DNA TGCGCCAGCAGCCAAGGCTGGGGGGATATCGGGGAGCTGTTTTTT.

This clone was counted a single time. The gene calls are TRBV28 and TRBJ2-4, with D perhaps TRBD2 (6 bases). Germline CDR1 MDHEN, CDR2 SYDVKM. This CDR3 contains 15 residues. V was pared by 5 bases and J by 9 bases, with 20 bases between. The CDR3 protein is CASSLGPRRGGIQYF. CDR3 bases: TGTGCCAGCAGTCTCGGACCGCGGAGGGGTGGCATTCAGTACTTC.

The rearrangement uses TRBV11-2 and TRBJ2-2, with 9 bases that match TRBD2. V dropped 1 base and J dropped 1; count of bases not matched to a gene: 4. CDR3 length: 17 amino acids. From germline, CDR1 is SGHAT and CDR2 FQNNGV. CDR3 DNA: TGTGCCAGCAGCTTAGGGGCTAGCGGGAAGAACACCGGGGAGCTGTTTTTT. Its protein product is CASSLGASGKNTGELFF.

The V gene is TRBV9, the J gene TRBJ1-3; D is ambiguous. The CDR3 consists of 15 residues. The germline V gene encodes CDR1 SGDLS and CDR2 YYNGEE. V was pared by 1 base and J by 0 bases, with 8 bases between. In nucleotides, the CDR3 is TGTGCCAGCAGCGTATCAGGTTCCTCTGGAAACACCATATATTTT. It codes for CASSVSGSSGNTIYF.

The rearrangement links TRBV5-6 to TRBJ1-6, with TRBD1 identical over 9 bases. The CDR3 is 15 residues long. V gave up 4 bases and J gave up 9 bases; unmatched junction bases: 8. The germline V gene has CDR1 SGHDT and CDR2 YYEEEE. The CDR3 region is CASSVGQGFGSPLHF. DNA of the CDR3: TGTGCCAGCAGCGTAGGACAGGGGTTTGGTTCACCCCTCCACTTT. Full variable domain (rest looked up from reference TRBV5-6 and TRBJ1-6): DAGVTQSPTHLIKTRGQQVTLRCSPKSGHDTVSWYQQALGQGPQFIFQYYEEEERQRGNFPDRFSGHQFPNYSSELNVNALLLGDSALYLCASSVGQGFGSPLHFGNGTRLTVT.

The chain joins TRBV19 to TRBJ1-2; 9 positions agree with TRBD1. V was clipped by 7 bases and J by 4 bases; unmatched bases: 4. There are 13 residues in the CDR3. Germline CDR1 is LNHDA and CDR2 is SQIVND (reference sequence). CDR3 nucleotides: TGTGCCAGTACTGTGACAGGGGGCTATGGCTACACCTTC. This translates into CASTVTGGYGYTF.